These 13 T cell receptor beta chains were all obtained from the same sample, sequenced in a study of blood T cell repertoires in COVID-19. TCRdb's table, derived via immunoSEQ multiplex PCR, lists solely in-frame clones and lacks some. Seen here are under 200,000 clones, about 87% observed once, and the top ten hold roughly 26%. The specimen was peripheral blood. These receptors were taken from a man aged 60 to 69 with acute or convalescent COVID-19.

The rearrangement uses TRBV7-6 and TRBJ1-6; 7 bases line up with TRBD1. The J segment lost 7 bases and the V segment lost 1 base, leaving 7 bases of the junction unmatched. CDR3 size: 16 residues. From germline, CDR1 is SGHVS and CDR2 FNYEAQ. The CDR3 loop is CASSLVPGGRNSPLHF. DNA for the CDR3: TGTGCCAGCAGCTTAGTTCCAGGGGGTCGGAATTCACCCCTCCACTTT.

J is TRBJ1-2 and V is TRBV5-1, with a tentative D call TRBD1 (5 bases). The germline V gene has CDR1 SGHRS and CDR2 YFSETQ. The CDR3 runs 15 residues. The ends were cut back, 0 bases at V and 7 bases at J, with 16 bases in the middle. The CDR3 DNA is TGCGCCAGCAGCTTGGTTCGTCAGGGTCGCTCTGGCTACACCTTC. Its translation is CASSLVRQGRSGYTF.

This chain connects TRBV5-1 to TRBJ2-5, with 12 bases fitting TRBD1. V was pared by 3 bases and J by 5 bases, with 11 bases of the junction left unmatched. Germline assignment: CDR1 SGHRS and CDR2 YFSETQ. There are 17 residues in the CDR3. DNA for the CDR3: TGCGCCAGCAGCTGGAACAGGGGACAGGGGGCGCGGGAGACCCAGTACTTC. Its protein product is CASSWNRGQGARETQYF.

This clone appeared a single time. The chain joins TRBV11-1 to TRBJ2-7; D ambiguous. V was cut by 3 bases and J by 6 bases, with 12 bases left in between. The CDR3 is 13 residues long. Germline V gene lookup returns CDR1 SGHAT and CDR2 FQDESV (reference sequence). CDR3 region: CASSFRDNGEQYV. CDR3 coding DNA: TGTGCCAGCAGCTTTCGAGACAACGGCGAGCAGTACGTC.

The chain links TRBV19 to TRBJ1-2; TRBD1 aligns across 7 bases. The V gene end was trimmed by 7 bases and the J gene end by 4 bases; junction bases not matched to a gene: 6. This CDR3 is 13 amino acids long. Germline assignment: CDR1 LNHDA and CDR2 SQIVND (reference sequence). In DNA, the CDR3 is TGTGCCAGTACCACAGGGGTATTCTATGGCTACACCTTC. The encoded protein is CASTTGVFYGYTF.

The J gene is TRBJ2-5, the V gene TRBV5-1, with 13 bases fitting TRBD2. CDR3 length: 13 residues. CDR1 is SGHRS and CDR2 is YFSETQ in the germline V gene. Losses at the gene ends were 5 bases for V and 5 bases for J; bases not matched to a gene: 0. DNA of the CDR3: TGCGCCAGCAGGACTAGCGGGAGGGAGACCCAGTACTTC. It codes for CASRTSGRETQYF.

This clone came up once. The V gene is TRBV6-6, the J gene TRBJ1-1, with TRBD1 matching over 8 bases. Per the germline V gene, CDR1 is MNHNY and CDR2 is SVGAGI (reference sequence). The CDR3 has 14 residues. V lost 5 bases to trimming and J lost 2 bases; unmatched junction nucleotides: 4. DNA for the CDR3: TGTGCCAGCAGTCTACAGGGGGAAAACACTGAAGCTTTCTTT. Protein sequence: CASSLQGENTEAFF.

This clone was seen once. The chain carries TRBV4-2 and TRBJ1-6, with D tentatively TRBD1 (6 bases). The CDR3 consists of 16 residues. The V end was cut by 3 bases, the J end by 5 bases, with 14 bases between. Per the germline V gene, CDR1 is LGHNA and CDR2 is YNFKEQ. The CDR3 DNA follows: TGTGCCAGCAGCCAGGGCAGGGGTTACGATAATTCACCCCTCCACTTT. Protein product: CASSQGRGYDNSPLHF.

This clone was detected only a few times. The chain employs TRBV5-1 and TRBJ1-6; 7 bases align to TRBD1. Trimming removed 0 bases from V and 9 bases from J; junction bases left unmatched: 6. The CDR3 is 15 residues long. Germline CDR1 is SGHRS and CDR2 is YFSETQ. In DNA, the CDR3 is TGCGCCAGCAGCTTGGGACAGGGAAGTGCTTCACCCCTCCACTTT. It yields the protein CASSLGQGSASPLHF. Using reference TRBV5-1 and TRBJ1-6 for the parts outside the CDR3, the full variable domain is KAGVTQTPRYLIKTRGQQVTLSCSPISGHRSVSWYQQTPGQGLQFLFEYFSETQRNKGNFPGRFSGRQFSNSRSEMNVSTLELGDSALYLCASSLGQGSASPLHFGNGTRLTVT.

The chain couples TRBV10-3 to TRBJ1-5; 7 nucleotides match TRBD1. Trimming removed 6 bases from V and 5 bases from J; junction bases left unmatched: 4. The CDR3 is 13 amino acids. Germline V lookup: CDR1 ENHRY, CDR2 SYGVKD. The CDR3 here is CAIRDRVDQPQHF. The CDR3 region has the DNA TGTGCCATCAGAGACAGGGTAGATCAGCCCCAGCATTTT.

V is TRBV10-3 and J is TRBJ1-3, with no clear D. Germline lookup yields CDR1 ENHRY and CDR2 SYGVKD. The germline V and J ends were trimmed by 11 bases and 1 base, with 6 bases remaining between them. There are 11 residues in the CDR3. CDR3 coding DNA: TGTGCCGGAGGGTCTGGAAACACCATATATTTT. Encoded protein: CAGGSGNTIYF.

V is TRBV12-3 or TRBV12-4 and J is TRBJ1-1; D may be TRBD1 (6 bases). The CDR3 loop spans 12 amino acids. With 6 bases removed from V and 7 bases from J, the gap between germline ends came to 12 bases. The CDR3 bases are TGTGCCAGCAGGCTCCGACAGGTTGAAGCTTTCTTT. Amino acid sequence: CASRLRQVEAFF.

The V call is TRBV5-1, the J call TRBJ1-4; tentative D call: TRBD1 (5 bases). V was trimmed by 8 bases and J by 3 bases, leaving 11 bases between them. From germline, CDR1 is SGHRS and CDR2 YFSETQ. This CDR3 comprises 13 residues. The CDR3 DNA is TGCGCCAGTCGACAGTTTCCTAATGAAAAACTGTTTTTT. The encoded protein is CASRQFPNEKLFF.